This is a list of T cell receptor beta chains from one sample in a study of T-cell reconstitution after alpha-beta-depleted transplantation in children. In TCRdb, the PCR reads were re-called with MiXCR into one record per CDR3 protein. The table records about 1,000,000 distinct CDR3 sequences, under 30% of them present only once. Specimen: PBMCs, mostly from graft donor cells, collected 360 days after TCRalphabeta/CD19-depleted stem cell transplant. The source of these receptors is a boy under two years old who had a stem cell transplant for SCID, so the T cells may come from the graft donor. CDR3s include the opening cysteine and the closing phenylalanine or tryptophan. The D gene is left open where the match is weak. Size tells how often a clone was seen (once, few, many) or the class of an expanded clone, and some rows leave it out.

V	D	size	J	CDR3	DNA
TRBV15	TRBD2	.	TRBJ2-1	CATSRPKGGGGPGNEQFF	TGTGCCACCAGCAGGCCCAAGGGGGGCGGGGGGCCAGGCAATGAGCAGTTCTTC
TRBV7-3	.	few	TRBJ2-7	CARAPSLEEQYF	TGTGCCAGGGCACCGAGTCTGGAGGAGCAGTACTTC
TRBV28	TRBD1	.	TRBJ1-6	CASSFKTGWTSPLHF	TGTGCCAGCAGTTTCAAGACAGGGTGGACTTCACCCCTCCACTTT
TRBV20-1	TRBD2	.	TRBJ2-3	CSASEAGEADTQYF	TGCAGTGCTAGTGAAGCGGGGGAGGCAGATACGCAGTATTTT
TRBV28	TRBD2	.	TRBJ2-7	CASRSGTRTSEQYF	TGTGCCAGCAGGTCCGGGACTAGAACCTCCGAGCAGTACTTC
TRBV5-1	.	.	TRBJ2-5	CASSSSQVGETQYF	TGCGCCAGCAGTTCTTCACAGGTGGGAGAGACCCAGTACTTC
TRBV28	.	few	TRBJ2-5	CASSSQVEAQETQYF	TGTGCCAGCAGTTCCCAGGTAGAAGCCCAAGAGACCCAGTACTTC
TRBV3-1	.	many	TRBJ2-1	CASSPDSPSYNEQFF	TGTGCCAGCAGCCCGGACAGCCCATCCTACAATGAGCAGTTCTTC
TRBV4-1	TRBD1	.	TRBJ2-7	CASSQQGQGNYEQYF	TGCGCCAGCAGCCAACAGGGACAGGGGAACTACGAGCAGTACTTC
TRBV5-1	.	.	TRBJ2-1	CASSLFGHRETYNEQFF	TGCGCCAGCAGCTTGTTCGGGCACAGGGAAACCTACAATGAGCAGTTCTTC
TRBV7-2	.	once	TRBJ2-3	CASRAGRLFSSTDTQYF	TGTGCCAGCAGGGCGGGAAGGCTCTTTTCTAGCACAGATACGCAGTATTTT
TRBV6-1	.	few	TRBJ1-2	CASSEIRTNYGYTF	TGTGCCAGCAGTGAAATCAGGACTAACTATGGCTACACCTTC
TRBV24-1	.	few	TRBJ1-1	CATSDLRTTEAFF	TGTGCCACCAGTGATTTGCGGACCACTGAAGCTTTCTTT
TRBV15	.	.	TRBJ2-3	CATSRGGATDTQYF	TGTGCCACCAGCAGAGGGGGAGCGACAGATACGCAGTATTTT
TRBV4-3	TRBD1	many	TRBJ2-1	CASSQVTAGTGSYNEQFF	TGCGCCAGCAGCCAAGTCACAGCCGGGACAGGGTCCTACAATGAGCAGTTCTTC
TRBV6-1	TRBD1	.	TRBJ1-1	CASSGGDREWTEAFF	TGTGCCAGCAGTGGGGGGGACAGGGAGTGGACTGAAGCTTTCTTT
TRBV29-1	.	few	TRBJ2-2	CSVEQGSTGELFF	TGCAGCGTTGAACAGGGCAGCACCGGGGAGCTGTTTTTT
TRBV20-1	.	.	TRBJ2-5	CSASAAGTRTQYF	TGCAGTGCTAGCGCCGCCGGAACTCGGACCCAGTACTTC
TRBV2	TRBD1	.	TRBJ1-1	CASRLQPGQGPEAFF	TGTGCCAGCAGACTCCAACCGGGACAGGGCCCTGAAGCTTTCTTT
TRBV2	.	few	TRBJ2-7	CASSVMHEQYF	TGTGCCAGCAGTGTTATGCACGAGCAGTACTTC
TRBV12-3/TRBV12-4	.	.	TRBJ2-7	CASSPPRTAPYEQYF	TGTGCCAGCAGTCCTCCGAGGACAGCCCCCTACGAGCAGTACTTC
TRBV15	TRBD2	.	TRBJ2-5	CATSLSGAVQETQYF	TGTGCCACCAGTCTGAGCGGGGCCGTTCAAGAGACCCAGTACTTC
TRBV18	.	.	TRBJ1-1	CASSPLDNTEAFF	TGTGCCAGCTCACCCCTGGACAACACTGAAGCTTTCTTT
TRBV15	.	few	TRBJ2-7	CATSREITGSKSYEQYF	TGTGCCACCAGCAGAGAAATTACAGGCTCTAAATCCTACGAGCAGTACTTC